The TCR beta chain under discussion was sequenced for a study of Ad26.COV2.S vaccination and SARS-CoV-2 variants. The treatment is: around 19 received Ad26.COV2.S at low or high dose, single or two shots; roughly 5 received placebo; per-sample allocation not given. Sampling happened 63 days after the first vaccine or placebo injection. This CDR3 spans 15 amino acids. With V trimmed by 9 bases and J by 1 base, 5 bases remained unmatched. CDR1 is MNHEY and CDR2 is SVGAGI in the germline V gene. Sequencing was performed with immunoSEQ multiplex PCR; in TCRdb, only in-frame clones are kept and a portion is missing. The table includes around 300,000 clones, approximately 90% detected once.

The sample consisted of peripheral blood, taken in a trial of Ad26.COV2.S vaccine versus placebo. V and J are TRBV6-5 and TRBJ1-5; 11 nucleotides match TRBD1. This sequence originates from a person aged 18-60 years who received the Ad26.COV2.S COVID-19 vaccine or a placebo. CDR3 sequence: CASQGTGGSNQPQHF. The DNA for the CDR3 is TGTGCCAGTCAGGGGACAGGGGGGAGCAATCAGCCCCAGCATTTT.